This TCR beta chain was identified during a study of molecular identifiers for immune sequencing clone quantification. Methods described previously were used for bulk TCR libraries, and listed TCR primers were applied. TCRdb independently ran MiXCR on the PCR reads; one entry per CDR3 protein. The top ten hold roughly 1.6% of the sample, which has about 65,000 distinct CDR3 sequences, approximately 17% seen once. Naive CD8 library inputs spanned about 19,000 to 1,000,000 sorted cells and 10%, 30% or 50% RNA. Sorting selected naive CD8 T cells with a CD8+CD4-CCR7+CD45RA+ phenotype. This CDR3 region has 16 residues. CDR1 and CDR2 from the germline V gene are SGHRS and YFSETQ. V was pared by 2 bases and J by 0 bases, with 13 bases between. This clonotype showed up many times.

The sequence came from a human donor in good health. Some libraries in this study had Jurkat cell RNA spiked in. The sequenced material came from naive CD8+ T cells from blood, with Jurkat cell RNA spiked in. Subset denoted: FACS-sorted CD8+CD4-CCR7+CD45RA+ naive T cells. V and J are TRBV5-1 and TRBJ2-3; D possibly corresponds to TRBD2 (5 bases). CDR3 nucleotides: TGCGCCAGCAGCTTTCCTGAGGGCCTTAGCACAGATACGCAGTATTTT. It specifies CASSFPEGLSTDTQYF.